This TCR beta chain comes out of a study of CD8 T cells in ankylosing spondylitis. In making TCR beta libraries, quantitative 5'-RACE with molecular barcodes was used. Each CDR3 protein gets one entry after TCRdb re-called the 5' RACE reads with MiXCR. The sample shows roughly 250,000 distinct CDR3 sequences, 8% to 11% of them seen only once. This clonotype was detected ten times or more. This CDR3 has 12 residues. CDR1 is SGHVS and CDR2 is FNYEAQ in the germline V gene. V was cut by 8 bases and J by 1 base, with 8 bases left in between. Sequencing used blood, either unsorted or a sorted T cell fraction (not recorded which). The clonotype comes from a male donor with ankylosing spondylitis or in good health (not recorded which). The genes are TRBV7-6 and TRBJ2-5, with D unclear. CDR3 in amino acids: CASSSGQETQYF. The CDR3 DNA reads TGTGCCAGCTCCTCGGGCCAAGAGACCCAGTACTTC.